These 19 T cell receptor beta chains share one sample of origin, sequenced in a study of PD-L1 blockade in urothelial cancer. Profiled with immunoSEQ multiplex PCR; TCRdb holds only in-frame clones, not every one. The sample records 35,000 to 40,000 clones, 36% being singletons. Material: tumor tissue, obtained before atezolizumab (anti-PD-L1) treatment. The origin of the receptors is a man in his 60s with urothelial cancer.

This clone was seen repeatedly, ten times or more. The chain joins TRBV1 to TRBJ2-3; the D call in the table, TRBD1, was not verified against the DNA. TRBV1 constitutes a pseudogene. This CDR3 is 17 amino acids long. Here the CDR3 reads CASSLKGTGQGGDTQYF. The DNA for the CDR3 is TGCGCCAGCAGCCTCAAGGGGACAGGCCAAGGGGGAGATACGCAGTATTTT.

This clone was seen just once. The V call is TRBV29-1, the J call TRBJ2-1; 7 bases agree with TRBD2. Trimming cost V 5 bases and J 7 bases; bases outside gene matches: 5. Germline V gene sequence: CDR1 SQVTM, CDR2 ANQGSEA. CDR3 length equals 12 residues. DNA of the CDR3: TGCAGCGTTAGTCGGGGGGTGAATGAGCAGTTCTTC. Translation gives CSVSRGVNEQFF.

The chain uses TRBV6-8 and TRBJ2-3; TRBD1 matches at 7 bases. CDR3 length: 15 amino acids. From germline, CDR1 is MNHGY and CDR2 SAAAGT. Losses at the gene ends were 0 bases for V and 5 bases for J; bases not matched to a gene: 5. CDR3 sequence reads: CASSYSGQVEDTQYF. CDR3 nucleotide sequence: TGTGCCAGCAGTTACTCCGGACAGGTTGAAGATACGCAGTATTTT.

In its sample, this clone was seen a few times. The CDR3 bases are TGCGCCGCCCGGGGGAGCACAGATACGCAGTATTTT. It codes for CAARGSTDTQYF. This chain links TRBV4-1 with TRBJ2-3; the D gene is possibly TRBD2 (6 bases). Trimming removed 11 bases from V and 0 bases from J, with 9 bases in between. The length of the CDR3 is 12 residues. CDR1 MGHRA and CDR2 YSYEKL come from the germline V gene.

J is TRBJ2-7 and V is TRBV12-5; D uncertain. The CDR3 is made up of 13 amino acids. V lost 3 bases, J lost 3 bases, and 9 bases lay in between. In germline, CDR1 is LGHNT, CDR2 FRNRAP. The chain's CDR3 is CASGFERDYEQYF. CDR3 DNA: TGTGCTAGTGGTTTCGAGAGAGACTACGAGCAGTACTTC. Full variable domain (rest looked up from reference TRBV12-5 and TRBJ2-7): DARVTQTPRHKVTEMGQEVTMRCQPILGHNTVFWYRQTMMQGLELLAYFRNRAPLDDSGMPKDRFSAEMPDATLATLKIQPSEPRDSAVYFCASGFERDYEQYFGPGTRLTVT.

J is TRBJ1-1 and V is TRBV6-7; D unresolved. TRBV6-7 falls under the ORF class, with uncertain function. The CDR3 consists of 13 residues. Deletions cut 6 bases from V and 4 bases from J, with 12 bases between. The CDR3 protein is CASRRVVATEAFF. For the CDR3, the DNA is TGTGCCAGCAGACGGGTAGTGGCCACTGAAGCTTTCTTT.

The chain combines TRBV19 with TRBJ1-2; 7 nucleotides agree with TRBD1. The CDR3 runs to 14 residues. V shed 4 bases, J shed 4 bases, and the junction held 6 bases outside the gene matches. Germline CDR1 and CDR2: LNHDA and SQIVND (reference sequence). The CDR3 bases are TGTGCCAGTAGTACCTCGGACAGGCGCTATGGCTACACCTTC. Translation: CASSTSDRRYGYTF.

The genes are TRBV2 and TRBJ2-1, with no clear D. This CDR3 contains 13 residues. With 4 bases removed from V and 9 bases from J, the gap between germline ends came to 13 bases. Germline CDR1 and CDR2: SNHLY and FYNNEI. DNA for the CDR3: TGTGCCAGCAGTGCCGAAGGGAAAGGTGAGCAGTTCTTC. It encodes CASSAEGKGEQFF.

The rearrangement links TRBV14 to TRBJ1-2; 10 positions agree with TRBD1. Germline CDR1 is SGHDN and CDR2 is FVKESK. The CDR3 extends over 16 amino acids. V dropped 3 bases and J dropped 3; count of bases not matched to a gene: 7. CDR3 loop: CASSHGRDRGDYGYTF. CDR3 coding DNA: TGTGCCAGCAGCCACGGCAGGGACAGGGGTGACTATGGCTACACCTTC.

This clone appeared a few times. Written as DNA, the CDR3 is TGTGCCAGCACCGCGGGACGGATGAACACTGAAGCTTTCTTT. Translation: CASTAGRMNTEAFF. This chain connects TRBV6-8 to TRBJ1-1; weak D call: TRBD1 (5 bases). CDR1 and CDR2 (germline): MNHGY, SAAAGT. The CDR3 length is 14 residues. V dropped 7 bases and J dropped 0 bases, with 12 bases sitting between them.

The chain joins TRBV19 to TRBJ2-4; D not resolved. Trimming removed 10 bases from V and 0 bases from J, with 13 bases in between. This CDR3 is built from 14 residues. Per germline, CDR1 LNHDA and CDR2 SQIVND (reference sequence). The CDR3 is CATTDLVAKNIQYF. In DNA, the CDR3 is TGTGCCACCACTGACCTCGTAGCCAAAAACATTCAGTACTTC.

This clone was seen a few times. The rearrangement joins TRBV19 to TRBJ2-2; TRBD2 aligns across 10 bases. There are 14 residues in the CDR3. J gave up 6 bases and V 7 bases, and 5 bases lay outside the gene matches. Germline loops: CDR1 LNHDA, CDR2 SQIVND (reference sequence). CDR3 sequence (DNA): TGTGCCAGTACCCCTAGCGGGAGCCCCGGGGAGCTGTTTTTT. Translated: CASTPSGSPGELFF. The full variable domain, its missing parts supplied by reference TRBV19 and TRBJ2-2, is DGGITQSPKYLFRKEGQNVTLSCEQNLNHDAMYWYRQDPGQGLRLIYYSQIVNDFQKGDIAEGYSVSREKKESFPLTVTSAQKNPTAFYLCASTPSGSPGELFFGEGSRLTVL.

This clone was counted only a few times. Here the CDR3 reads CASSQVGRVQQYF. The DNA for the CDR3 is TGCGCCAGCAGCCAAGTCGGGCGTGTCCAGCAGTACTTC. The chain employs TRBV1 and TRBJ2-7. TRBV1 is an annotated pseudogene. The CDR3 sequence is 13 residues long.

The rearrangement links TRBV18 to TRBJ2-2; TRBD1 is a possible D gene (6 bases). The CDR3 has 16 residues. Germline V gene lookup returns CDR1 KGHSH and CDR2 LQKENI. V shed 8 bases and J shed 4 bases, with 20 bases lying between them. In nucleotides, the CDR3 is TGTGCCAGCCCACGCCTGGGGGCGCGAGGCACCGGGGAGCTGTTTTTT. Amino acids: CASPRLGARGTGELFF.

V gene TRBV5-1 combines with J gene TRBJ2-2, with a weak D call TRBD1 (5 bases). This CDR3 has 16 residues. V was shortened by 4 bases and J by 1 base, with 14 bases between the two germline ends. CDR1 is SGHRS and CDR2 is YFSETQ in the germline V gene. The CDR3 region is CASSESPTGNTGELFF. For the CDR3, the DNA is TGCGCCAGCAGCGAAAGTCCAACAGGGAACACCGGGGAGCTGTTTTTT.

J is TRBJ2-7 and V is TRBV28, with a possible D match to TRBD1 (6 bases). From germline, CDR1 is MDHEN and CDR2 SYDVKM. V was cut by 6 bases and J by 3 bases, with 15 bases left in between. There are 14 residues in the CDR3. CDR3 sequence (DNA): TGTGCCAGCAGAAACCCGGGACACAGCTACGAGCAGTACTTC. Residues: CASRNPGHSYEQYF. The whole variable domain, remainder taken from reference TRBV28 and TRBJ2-7, is DVKVTQSSRYLVKRTGEKVFLECVQDMDHENMFWYRQDPGLGLRLIYFSYDVKMKEKGDIPEGYSVSREKKERFSLILESASTNQTSMYLCASRNPGHSYEQYFGPGTRLTVT.

This clone was detected once. The rearrangement uses TRBV10-2 and TRBJ1-1, with 10 bases that match TRBD1. After removal of 6 bases from V and 0 bases from J, the junction contained 7 bases not matched to a gene. Germline CDR1 and CDR2: WSHSY and SAAADI. CDR3 length: 16 amino acids. The CDR3 loop reads CASSGQGERMNTEAFF. The CDR3, as DNA: TGCGCCAGCAGCGGACAGGGGGAACGTATGAACACTGAAGCTTTCTTT.

V gene TRBV23-1 combines with J gene TRBJ1-1, with no clear D. TRBV23-1 is assigned to the ORF class and has an uncertain function. This CDR3 is 15 amino acids long. The V end lost 6 bases, the J end lost 1 base, and 15 bases lay between the germline ends. CDR3 residues: CASSQEGGGNTEAFF. CDR3 coding DNA: TGCGCCAGCAGCCAAGAAGGAGGAGGGAACACTGAAGCTTTCTTT.

The rearrangement uses TRBV27 and TRBJ2-4; D remains ambiguous. The germline CDR1 and CDR2 sequences are MNHEY and SMNVEV (reference sequence). There are 14 residues in the CDR3. The germline V and J ends were trimmed by 3 bases and 6 bases, with 12 bases remaining between them. In DNA form, the CDR3 reads TGTGCCAGCAGTTTGCGAGGCGGCGGAAACATTCAGTACTTC. Its protein product is CASSLRGGGNIQYF.